What follows is one T cell receptor beta chain and its context. CDR1 and CDR2 from the germline V gene are DFQATT and SNEGSKA (reference sequence). The CDR3 has 15 residues. J was trimmed by 0 bases and V by 4 bases; bases with no gene match: 5. Each CDR3 protein is one row after TCRdb ran MiXCR on the RT-PCR reads. The data contain about 960,000 distinct CDR3 sequences, more than 15% of them singletons. This sample is part of a study of patients and donors after allogeneic stem cell transplantation. This TCR was recovered from a human donor who was either an allogeneic HSCT recipient or a stem cell or donor lymphocyte infusion donor (not recorded which). It is not recorded whose cells these are; they may come from a transplant donor. The rearrangement uses TRBV20-1 and TRBJ2-1; the match to TRBD2 covers 8 bases. Sequenced sample: blood, either unsorted or a sorted T cell fraction (not recorded which). DNA for the CDR3: TGCAGTGCTAAAAACCTAGCGGGCTCCTACAATGAGCAGTTCTTC. It specifies CSAKNLAGSYNEQFF.